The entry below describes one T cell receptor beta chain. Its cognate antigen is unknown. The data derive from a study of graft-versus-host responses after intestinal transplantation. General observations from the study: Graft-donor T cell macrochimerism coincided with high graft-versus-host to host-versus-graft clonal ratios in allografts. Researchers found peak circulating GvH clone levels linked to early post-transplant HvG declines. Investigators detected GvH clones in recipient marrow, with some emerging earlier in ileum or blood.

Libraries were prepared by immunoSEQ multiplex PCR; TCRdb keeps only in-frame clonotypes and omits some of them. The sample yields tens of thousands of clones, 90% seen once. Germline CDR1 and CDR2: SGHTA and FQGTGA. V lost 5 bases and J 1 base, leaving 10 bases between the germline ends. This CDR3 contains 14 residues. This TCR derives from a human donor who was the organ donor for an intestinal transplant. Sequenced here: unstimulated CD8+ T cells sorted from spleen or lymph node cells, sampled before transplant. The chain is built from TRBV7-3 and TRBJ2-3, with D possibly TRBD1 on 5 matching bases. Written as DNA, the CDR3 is TGTGCCAGCAGCGCCCAACAGGGCACAGATACGCAGTATTTT. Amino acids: CASSAQQGTDTQYF.